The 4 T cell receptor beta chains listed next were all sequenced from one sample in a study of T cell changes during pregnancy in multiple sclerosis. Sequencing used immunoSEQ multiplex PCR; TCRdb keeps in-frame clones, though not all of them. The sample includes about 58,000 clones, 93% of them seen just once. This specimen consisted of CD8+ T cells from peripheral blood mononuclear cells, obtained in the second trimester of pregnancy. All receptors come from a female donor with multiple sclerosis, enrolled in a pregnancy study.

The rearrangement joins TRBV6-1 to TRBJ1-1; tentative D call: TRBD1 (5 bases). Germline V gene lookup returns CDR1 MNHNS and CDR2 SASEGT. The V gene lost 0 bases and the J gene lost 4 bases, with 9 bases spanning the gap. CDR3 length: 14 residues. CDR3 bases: TGTGCCAGCAGTGAAGCAGGGGTAGTCACTGAAGCTTTCTTT. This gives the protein CASSEAGVVTEAFF.

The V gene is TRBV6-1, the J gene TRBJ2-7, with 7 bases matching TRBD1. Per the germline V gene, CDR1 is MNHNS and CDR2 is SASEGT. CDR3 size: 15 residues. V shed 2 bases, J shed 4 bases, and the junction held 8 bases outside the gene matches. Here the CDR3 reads CASSEMTGLLYEQYF. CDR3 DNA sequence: TGTGCCAGCAGTGAAATGACAGGGCTCCTTTACGAGCAGTACTTC.

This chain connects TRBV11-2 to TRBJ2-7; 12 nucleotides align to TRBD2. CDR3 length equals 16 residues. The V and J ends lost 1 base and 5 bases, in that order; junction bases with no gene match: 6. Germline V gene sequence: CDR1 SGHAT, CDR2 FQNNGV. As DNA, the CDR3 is TGTGCCAGCAGCTTAGTCCCGCTAGCGGGAGGGAACGAGCAGTACTTC. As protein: CASSLVPLAGGNEQYF.

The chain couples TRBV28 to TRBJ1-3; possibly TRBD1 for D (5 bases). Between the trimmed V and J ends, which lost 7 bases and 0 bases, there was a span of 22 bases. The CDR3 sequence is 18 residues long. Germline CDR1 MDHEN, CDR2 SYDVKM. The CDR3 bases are TGTGCCAGCACCATCGGGGCAGGGACTTTTTACTCTGGAAACACCATATATTTT. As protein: CASTIGAGTFYSGNTIYF.